This record concerns one T cell receptor beta chain sequence. This specimen includes other DNA sequences encoding the same CDR3. This specimen belongs to a study of OX40 agonist ivuxolimab in advanced cancers. Using immunoSEQ multiplex PCR, the repertoire was profiled, and TCRdb retains in-frame clones only, with some absent. The sample has some 130,000 clones, roughly nine tenths seen once. This CDR3 has 13 amino acids. J lost 4 bases, V lost 4 bases, and 3 bases had no gene match. In germline, CDR1 is SEHNR, CDR2 FQNEAQ (reference sequence). This specimen consisted of CD4+ or CD8+ T cells sorted from blood, obtained in a trial of the OX40 agonist ivuxolimab. The V and J genes are TRBV7-9 and TRBJ2-7; 8 bases align to TRBD2. This receptor was identified in an adult with an advanced solid tumor such as melanoma, head and neck, liver or kidney cancer. The CDR3 region is CASSSGRVYEQYF. The CDR3 DNA reads as TGTGCCAGCAGCTCCGGGAGGGTATACGAGCAGTACTTC.